Listed below are T cell receptor beta chains from one sample, sequenced in a study of human T cells and chemical hapten exposure. TCRdb used MiXCR to reprocess the RACE reads, holding one entry per CDR3 protein. In the table there are 100,000 or so distinct CDR3 sequences, 10% of which are singletons. This sample comprised whole blood, obtained in connection with sensitization to the hapten diphenylcyclopropenone (DPC). All receptors come from a man aged 35-49 years with alopecia areata. Some clones in this sample may be carry-over from other donors' samples. Each CDR3 is given with its conserved first and last residue. A D gene is named only where the DNA matches it firmly. Clone size is given for some rows only: seen once, a few or many times, or a class if the clone is expanded.

j_call v_call d_call clone_size cdr3_aa cdr3_nt
TRBJ2-3 TRBV5-8 TRBD2 - CASSLALLAGGPNTDTQYF TGTGCCAGCAGCTTGGCTTTGCTAGCGGGAGGGCCGAACACAGATACGCAGTATTTT
TRBJ2-5 TRBV6-5 - - CASSSHSGETQYF TGTGCCAGCAGCTCTCACAGCGGGGAGACCCAGTACTTC
TRBJ2-1 TRBV27 - few CASSPPGVEQFF TGTGCCAGCAGTCCTCCTGGGGTGGAGCAGTTCTTC
TRBJ2-4 TRBV29-1 - many CSVGRTGLTKNIQYF TGCAGCGTCGGGAGGACAGGGCTTACCAAAAACATTCAGTACTTC
TRBJ1-1 TRBV29-1 - - CSVRGQGNTEAFF TGCAGCGTGAGGGGTCAGGGGAACACTGAAGCTTTCTTT
TRBJ1-2 TRBV11-1 TRBD1 many CASSLTTTGHGYTF TGTGCCAGCAGCCTGACAACGACAGGGCATGGCTACACCTTC
TRBJ2-7 TRBV14 - once CASSQAPETYEQYF TGTGCCAGCAGCCAAGCCCCGGAGACCTACGAGCAGTACTTC
TRBJ2-3 TRBV20-1 - many CSAVEGLGGVDTQYF TGCAGTGCCGTGGAGGGACTGGGTGGGGTGGATACGCAGTATTTT
TRBJ1-1 TRBV5-6 TRBD1 few CASSLPGQGEGDTEAFF TGTGCCAGCAGCCTCCCGGGACAGGGGGAAGGGGACACTGAAGCTTTCTTT
TRBJ1-5 TRBV7-8 - few CASSSAGYRDQPQHF TGTGCCAGCAGCTCCGCGGGGTATAGGGATCAGCCCCAGCATTTT
TRBJ1-1 TRBV6-1 - many CASSEGHRGPLTAFF TGTGCCAGCAGTGAAGGACACCGGGGCCCCCTGACAGCTTTCTTT
TRBJ2-1 TRBV7-9 TRBD2 few CASSTGTSANNEQFF TGTGCCAGCAGCACCGGGACTAGCGCGAACAATGAGCAGTTCTTC
TRBJ2-7 TRBV7-2 - few CASRVFVSSYEQYF TGTGCCAGCAGGGTATTTGTCAGCTCCTACGAGCAGTACTTC
TRBJ2-7 TRBV4-2 TRBD2 - CASSQGTGGPSEQYF TGTGCCAGCAGCCAAGGAACGGGAGGGCCTTCCGAGCAGTACTTC
TRBJ2-3 TRBV7-2 TRBD1 - CASRRSGQGTDTQYF TGTGCCAGCAGGCGATCGGGACAGGGCACAGATACGCAGTATTTT
TRBJ1-1 TRBV2 - many CASRAGLVNTEAFF TGTGCCAGCAGAGCAGGGCTTGTAAACACTGAAGCTTTCTTT
TRBJ2-3 TRBV30 - many CAWSVPLLRDTQYF TGTGCCTGGAGTGTACCCTTGTTAAGAGATACGCAGTATTTT
TRBJ2-5 TRBV5-6 - many CASSFQGSWGETQYF TGTGCCAGCAGCTTTCAGGGCTCTTGGGGTGAGACCCAGTACTTC
TRBJ2-2 TRBV12-3/TRBV12-4 - - CASSLPGREPGGELFF TGTGCCAGCAGTCTGCCCGGACGGGAGCCGGGCGGGGAGCTGTTTTTT
TRBJ2-5 TRBV29-1 - many CSVGGGETQYF TGCAGCGTTGGCGGCGGAGAGACCCAGTACTTC
TRBJ1-5 TRBV20-1 - many CSARRGASNQPQHF TGCAGTGCTAGGAGGGGGGCCAGCAATCAGCCCCAGCATTTT
TRBJ1-6 TRBV6-5 - - CASSSRTVYSPLHF TGTGCCAGCAGTTCGAGGACAGTTTACTCACCCCTCCACTTT
TRBJ2-3 TRBV20-1 - - CSARPGGGSLTDTQYF TGCAGTGCTAGACCAGGGGGCGGGAGCCTCACAGATACGCAGTATTTT
TRBJ1-4 TRBV19 - few CASSKVGRAYATNEKLFF TGTGCCAGTAGTAAGGTCGGTAGGGCCTATGCAACTAATGAAAAACTGTTTTTT
TRBJ2-1 TRBV5-5 TRBD1 - CASSGGTGVYSEQFF TGTGCCAGCAGCGGGGGGACAGGGGTGTACAGTGAGCAGTTCTTC
TRBJ2-1 TRBV6-4 TRBD2 - CASSEEEAGYNEQFF TGTGCCAGCAGTGAAGAGGAAGCGGGGTACAATGAGCAGTTCTTC
TRBJ2-7 TRBV7-2 TRBD1 few CASRLSPGTESYEQYF TGTGCCAGCAGACTATCACCCGGGACAGAAAGCTACGAGCAGTACTTC
TRBJ1-4 TRBV27 - many CASSTNGIRKLFF TGTGCCAGCAGTACTAACGGGATTCGAAAACTGTTTTTT
TRBJ2-6 TRBV5-1 - few CASTGANVLTF TGCGCCAGCACTGGGGCCAACGTCCTGACTTTC
TRBJ2-1 TRBV27 - few CASSLSQSSYNEQFF TGTGCCAGCAGTTTGTCTCAGAGCTCCTACAATGAGCAGTTCTTC